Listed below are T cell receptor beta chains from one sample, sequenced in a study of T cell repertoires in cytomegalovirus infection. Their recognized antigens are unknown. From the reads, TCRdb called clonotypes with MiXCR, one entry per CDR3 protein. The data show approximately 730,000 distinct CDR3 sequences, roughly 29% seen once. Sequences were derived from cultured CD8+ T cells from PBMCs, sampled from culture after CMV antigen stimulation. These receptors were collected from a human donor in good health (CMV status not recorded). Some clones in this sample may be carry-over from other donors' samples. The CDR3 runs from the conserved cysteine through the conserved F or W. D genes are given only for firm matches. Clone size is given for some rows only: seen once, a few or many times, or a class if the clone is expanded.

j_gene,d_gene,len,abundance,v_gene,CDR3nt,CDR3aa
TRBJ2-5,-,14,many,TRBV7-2,TGTGCCAGCAGCCACGGGGGCTACCAAGAGACCCAGTACTTC,CASSHGGYQETQYF
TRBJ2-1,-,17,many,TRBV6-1,TGTGCCAGCAGTTTCTACCAGGGGGGACTAGAGGGGGTTAGGGAGTTCTTC,CASSFYQGGLEGVREFF
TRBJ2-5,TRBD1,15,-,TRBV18,TGTGCCAGCTCCCCCCCAGACACAGGGGAAGAGACCCAGTACTTC,CASSPPDTGEETQYF
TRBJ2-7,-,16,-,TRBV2,TGTGCCAGCAGTGATGACGATGGGTTGGGGGCCTACGAGCAGTACTTC,CASSDDDGLGAYEQYF
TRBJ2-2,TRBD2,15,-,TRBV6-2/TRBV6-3,TGTGCCAGCAGTATTAGCGGGGGGCACACCGGGGAGCTGTTTTTT,CASSISGGHTGELFF
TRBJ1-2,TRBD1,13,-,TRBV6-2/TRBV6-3,TGTGCCAGCAGTGAACAGGGGCACTATGGCTACACCTTC,CASSEQGHYGYTF
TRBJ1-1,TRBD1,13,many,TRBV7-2,TGTGCCAGCAGCTACAGGGGCGTCAGTGAAGCTTTCTTT,CASSYRGVSEAFF
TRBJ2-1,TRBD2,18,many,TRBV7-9,TGTGCCAGCAGCCCTCCGGGACTAGCGGGGGGGACGATTAATGAGCAGTTCTTC,CASSPPGLAGGTINEQFF
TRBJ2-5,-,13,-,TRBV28,TGTGCCAGCAGGTGGGGAGTTCAAGAGACCCAGTACTTC,CASRWGVQETQYF
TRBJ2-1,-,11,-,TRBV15,TGTGCCACAGGGACCTACAATGAGCAGTTCTTC,CATGTYNEQFF
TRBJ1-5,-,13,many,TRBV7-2,TGTGCCACCGGACAGTTTAGCAATCAGCCCCAGCATTTT,CATGQFSNQPQHF
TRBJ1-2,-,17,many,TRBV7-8,TGTGCCAGCAGCTTAGCACCCCGGGACCTAGTCCACTATGGCTACACCTTC,CASSLAPRDLVHYGYTF
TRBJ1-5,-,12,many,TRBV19,TGTGCCAGTAGTCTGGGAGGGAAGCCCCAGCATTTT,CASSLGGKPQHF
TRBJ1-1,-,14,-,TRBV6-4,TGTGCCAGCAGTGACTTAGGCTCGGGCACTGAAGCTTTCTTT,CASSDLGSGTEAFF
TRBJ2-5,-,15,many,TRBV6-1,TGTGCCAGCAGTGAAATCGCCGGGACCCAAGAGACCCAGTACTTC,CASSEIAGTQETQYF
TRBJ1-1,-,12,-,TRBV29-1,TGCAGCGTTGAAGGAGGAGGGACTGAAGCTTTCTTT,CSVEGGGTEAFF
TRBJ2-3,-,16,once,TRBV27,TGTGCCAGCATTTTATATGGGGGCCCGAGCACAGATACGCAGTATTTT,CASILYGGPSTDTQYF
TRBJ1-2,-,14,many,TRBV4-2,TGTGCCAGCAGCCAAGCTGGGGGCCGGGATGGCTACACCTTC,CASSQAGGRDGYTF
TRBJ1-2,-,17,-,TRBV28,TGTGCCAGCAGCCCACCAATATCAGAGATTCCTAACTATGGCTACACCTTC,CASSPPISEIPNYGYTF
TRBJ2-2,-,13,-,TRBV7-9,TGTGCCAGCAGCTTATCGGTGCGCGGGGAGCTGTTTTTT,CASSLSVRGELFF
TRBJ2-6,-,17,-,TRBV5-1,TGCGCCAGCACGGGAGAATGGAGACAGGGTGGCGCCAACGTCCTGACTTTC,CASTGEWRQGGANVLTF
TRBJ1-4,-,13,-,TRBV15,TGTGCCACCAGCAGAGATATTGTCCAAAAACTGTTTTTT,CATSRDIVQKLFF
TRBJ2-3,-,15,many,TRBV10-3,TGTGCCATCAGTGAGTGGAGACAAAGCACAGATACGCAGTATTTT,CAISEWRQSTDTQYF
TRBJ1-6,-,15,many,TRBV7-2,TGTGCCAGCAGCTTTAGCAGCTCCTATAATTCACCCCTCCACTTT,CASSFSSSYNSPLHF
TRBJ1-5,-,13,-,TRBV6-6,TGTGCCAGCAGTCCCCGATGGGATCAGCCCCAGCATTTT,CASSPRWDQPQHF
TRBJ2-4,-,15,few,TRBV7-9,TGTGCCAGCAGCTCCTCGTATCTAGCCAAAAACATTCAGTACTTC,CASSSSYLAKNIQYF
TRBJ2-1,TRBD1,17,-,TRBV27,TGTGCCAGCAGTTTACAACAGGGGGCTTACCCCTACAATGAGCAGTTCTTC,CASSLQQGAYPYNEQFF
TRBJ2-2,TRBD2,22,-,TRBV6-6,TGTGCCAGCAGTTACTCGGTTTCCCCGCCAGGGCCAGCGGGGGGGCTCGGCGGGGAGCTGTTTTTT,CASSYSVSPPGPAGGLGGELFF
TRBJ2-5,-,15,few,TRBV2,TGTGCCAGCAGTACCGGACGTCTGTACCAAGAGACCCAGTACTTC,CASSTGRLYQETQYF
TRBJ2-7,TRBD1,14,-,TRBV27,TGTGCCAGCAGTTTCCGGGGGACAGGGAACGAGCAGTACTTC,CASSFRGTGNEQYF
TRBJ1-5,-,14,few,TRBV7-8,TGTGCCAGCAGCTACCGACGGGAGGAACAGCCCCAGCATTTT,CASSYRREEQPQHF
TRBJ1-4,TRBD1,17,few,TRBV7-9,TGTGCCAGCAGCTTAACCCGGGACAGGGATACTAATGAAAAACTGTTTTTT,CASSLTRDRDTNEKLFF
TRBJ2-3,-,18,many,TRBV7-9,TGTGCCAGCAGCTTAGTCCCCCCGGCGCTCCTCTACACAGATACGCAGTATTTT,CASSLVPPALLYTDTQYF
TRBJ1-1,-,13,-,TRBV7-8,TGTGCCAGCAGCTTCCGGGACCACACTGAAGCTTTCTTT,CASSFRDHTEAFF
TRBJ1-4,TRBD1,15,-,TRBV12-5,TGTGCTAGTGGTTTCCTGGGACAGGAGGAGGAAAAACTGTTTTTT,CASGFLGQEEEKLFF
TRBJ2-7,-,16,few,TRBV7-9,TGTGCCAGCAGCCCGGCGGACAGTAAGGGAACCTACGAGCAGTACTTC,CASSPADSKGTYEQYF
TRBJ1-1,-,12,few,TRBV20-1,TGCAGTGCTAGAGGGCTGAACACTGAAGCTTTCTTT,CSARGLNTEAFF
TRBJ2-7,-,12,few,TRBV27,TGTGCCAGCAGCACAATGGGTGGAGAGCAGTACTTC,CASSTMGGEQYF
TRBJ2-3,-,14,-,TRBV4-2,TGTGCCAGCAGCCAAGACAGGGGTGGAGATACGCAGTATTTT,CASSQDRGGDTQYF
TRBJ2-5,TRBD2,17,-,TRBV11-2,TGTGCCAGCAGCTTAAGGGGGCTAGCGGGGGCTCAAGAGACCCAGTACTTC,CASSLRGLAGAQETQYF
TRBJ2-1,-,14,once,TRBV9,TGTGCCAGCAGCGTAGGCTTTGAGGGGCATGAGCAGTTCTTC,CASSVGFEGHEQFF
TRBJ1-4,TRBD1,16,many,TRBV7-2,TGTGCCAGCAGCCGGGACGGGACAGCAACTAATGAAAAACTGTTTTTT,CASSRDGTATNEKLFF
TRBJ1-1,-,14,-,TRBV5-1,TGCGCCAGCAGCCCCAGCAATAAGATGACTGAAGCTTTCTTT,CASSPSNKMTEAFF
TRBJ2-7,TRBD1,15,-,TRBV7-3,TGTGCCAGCAGTAGGGGACAGGCTTCGTTCTACGAGCAGTACTTC,CASSRGQASFYEQYF
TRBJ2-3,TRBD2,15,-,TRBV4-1,TGCGCCAGCAGCCATGTAGCGGGGGTCACAGATACGCAGTATTTT,CASSHVAGVTDTQYF
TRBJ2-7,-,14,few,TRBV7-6,TGTGCCAGCAGCCCACCCTACGCGGCCTACGAGCAGTACTTC,CASSPPYAAYEQYF
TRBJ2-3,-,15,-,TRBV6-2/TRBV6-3,TGTGCCAGCAGTTACCCGACGGATAGCACAGATACGCAGTATTTT,CASSYPTDSTDTQYF
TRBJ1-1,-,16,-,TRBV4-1,TGCGCCAGCAGCCTCCAATTCGACAGGCCGAACACTGAAGCTTTCTTT,CASSLQFDRPNTEAFF
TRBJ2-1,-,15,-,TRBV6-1,TGTGCCAGCAGTCCCTCGGCAGGAGGGAACAATGAGCAGTTCTTC,CASSPSAGGNNEQFF
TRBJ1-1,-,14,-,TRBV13,TGTGCCAGCAGCTTTGGGACCGATAACACTGAAGCTTTCTTT,CASSFGTDNTEAFF
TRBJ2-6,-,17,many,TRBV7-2,TGTGCCAGCAGCTGGACTAAACTTGATTCTGGGGCCAACGTCCTGACTTTC,CASSWTKLDSGANVLTF
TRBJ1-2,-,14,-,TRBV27,TGTGCCAGCAGTTCTGGTGGGGGAAACTATGGCTACACCTTC,CASSSGGGNYGYTF
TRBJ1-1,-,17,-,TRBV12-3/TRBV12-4,TGTGCCAGCAGTTTACGGGGAGGGGGGTATTATAACACTGAAGCTTTCTTT,CASSLRGGGYYNTEAFF
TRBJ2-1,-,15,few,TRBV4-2,TGTGCCAGCAGCCAAGAGGAGGGGGCGAGAAATGAGCAGTTCTTC,CASSQEEGARNEQFF
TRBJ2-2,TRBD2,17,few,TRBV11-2,TGTGCCAGCAGCTTAGTCATTAGCGGGGCGAACACCGGGGAGCTGTTTTTT,CASSLVISGANTGELFF